This is a list of T cell receptor beta chains from one sample in a study of blood T cell repertoires in COVID-19. The repertoire was sequenced with immunoSEQ multiplex PCR; TCRdb's copy has only in-frame clones and lacks some. The repertoire consists of some 130,000 clones, with about 88% occurring once and the leading ten covering less than 2.5%. Sequenced: PBMCs or T cells enriched from blood (not recorded which). These receptor sequences come from a woman aged 45-60 years who had recovered from COVID-19. The conserved cysteine and the conserved F or W are not part of the CDR3 here. The order of the fields is V gene, J gene, CDR3 protein.

TRBV5-1	TRBJ2-5	ASSLSRFGETQY
TRBV7-9	TRBJ2-1	ASSFGQAYNEQF
TRBV5-6	TRBJ2-5	ASSLARTSGAQETQY
TRBV10-3	TRBJ1-2	AISEYTPRGGGGYT
TRBV6-5	TRBJ1-6	ASRSTGVNSPLH
TRBV11-3	TRBJ2-4	ASSTEGSKNIQY
TRBV29-1	TRBJ2-1	SVEDDGSSYNEQF
TRBV4-3	TRBJ1-4	ASSQETSGEKLF
TRBV3-1/TRBV3-2	TRBJ2-3	ASSQEYTDTQY
TRBV5-4	TRBJ2-1	ASRPWSANEQF
TRBV5-8	TRBJ2-5	ASSSRDRVVVTQY
TRBV2	TRBJ1-2	ASSDRDTRNYGYT
TRBV11-3	TRBJ1-5	ASSLAGNQPQH
TRBV24-1	TRBJ2-6	ATSDATGGPGANVLT
TRBV10-3	TRBJ1-4	AISVREDEKLF
TRBV7-9	TRBJ2-2	ASSFPTGGNTGELF
TRBV3-1/TRBV3-2	TRBJ2-7	ASSQGGNYEQY
TRBV6-4	TRBJ2-3	ASSSQTGDADTQY